This TCR beta chain is drawn from a study of blood T cell repertoires in COVID-19. On the study more broadly: Both acute and convalescent COVID-19 samples were obtained from the United States, Italy and Spain. PBMCs, B-cell-depleted T cells, or T cells were the source of the cDNA or gDNA that made up the material.

Germline V gene sequence: CDR1 SGHNT, CDR2 YYREEE (reference sequence). This CDR3 has 15 residues. V was trimmed by 3 bases and J by 5 bases, leaving 14 bases between them. In the source study's methods: Reference gene primer amplification gave estimated nucleated cell counts. Sequenced by immunoSEQ multiplex PCR; TCRdb stores in-frame clones only, minus some. V and J calls and clone size are given by that table; D and trimming were obtained from the DNA. The data contain around 280,000 clones, more than 75% of them singletons. The chain is built from TRBV5-4 and TRBJ2-2; TRBD2 might be the D (7 bases). The source material was peripheral blood. The TCR sequence derives from a man in his 70s with acute or convalescent COVID-19. The CDR3 DNA reads TGTGCCAGCAGCTCCCGGGGGGCGGGAACCGGGGAGCTGTTTTTT. It specifies CASSSRGAGTGELFF.